These 21 T cell receptor beta chains were sequenced from one sample in a study of cytomegalovirus exposure and HLA in healthy donors (dated by TCRdb to about 2017). Library method: the immunoSEQ multiplex PCR assay. The multiplex PCR relied on a mix of 60 forward primers for TCR Vbeta segments and 13 reverse primers for TCR Jbeta segments. TCRdb retrieved this table from immuneACCESS and kept in-frame rearrangements only. Not all clones are present; in checked studies, unresolved V genes account for under half, and no reason is known for the remainder. The sample data list roughly 170,000 clones, and around 82% of these were observed just once. Jointly, the top ten make up approximately 1.5% of the sample. The sample consisted of PBMCs. The source is a male donor in good health and CMV-seronegative.

This clone was observed once. The chain couples TRBV14 to TRBJ1-2, with TRBD1 matching 9 bases. Trimming removed 4 bases from V and 4 bases from J; junction bases left unmatched: 7. The CDR3 length is 15 residues. The germline V gene encodes CDR1 SGHDN and CDR2 FVKESK. The CDR3 DNA reads as TGTGCCAGCAGCCCAGCCGGGACAGGGATCTATGGCTACACCTTC. Translation gives CASSPAGTGIYGYTF.

The CDR3: CASSLATGRYNEQFF. In DNA form, the CDR3 reads TGTGCCAGCAGCTTAGCGACAGGGAGATACAATGAGCAGTTCTTC. The chain uses TRBV7-2 and TRBJ2-1; the match to TRBD1 covers 7 bases. Germline CDR1 SGHTA, CDR2 FQGNSA. Losses at the gene ends were 0 bases for V and 4 bases for J; bases not matched to a gene: 3. This CDR3 is 15 amino acids long.

The V and J genes are TRBV27 and TRBJ2-5; D remains ambiguous. Germline-derived CDR1 and CDR2 are MNHEY and SMNVEV (reference sequence). V was pared by 6 bases and J by 5 bases, with 7 bases between. The CDR3 is 11 residues long. The CDR3 DNA sequence: TGTGCCAGCAGGCTCCGGGAGACCCAGTACTTC. Amino acids: CASRLRETQYF.

This clone was seen only a few times. V usage is TRBV25-1 and J usage is TRBJ1-1; D might be TRBD1 (6 bases). The ends were cut back, 0 bases at V and 6 bases at J, with 14 bases in the middle. The CDR3 has 15 residues. Germline CDR1 is MGHDK and CDR2 is SYGVNS. The CDR3 protein is CASSEYGGPISEAFF. The CDR3 bases are TGTGCCAGCAGTGAATATGGGGGCCCGATCTCTGAAGCTTTCTTT. Based on the CDR3 plus reference TRBV25-1 and TRBJ1-1, the full variable domain is EADIYQTPRYLVIGTGKKITLECSQTMGHDKMYWYQQDPGMELHLIHYSYGVNSTEKGDLSSESTVSRIRTEHFPLTLESARPSHTSQYLCASSEYGGPISEAFFGQGTRLTVV.

This rearrangement joins TRBV7-6 to TRBJ1-6; TRBD1 is a possible D gene (6 bases). CDR3 length: 14 amino acids. Trimming stripped 5 bases from V and 7 bases from J, with 12 bases between. Germline V lookup: CDR1 SGHVS, CDR2 FNYEAQ. CDR3 sequence (DNA): TGTGCCAGCAGCAGTACAGGGAGCAATTCACCCCTCCACTTT. Its translation: CASSSTGSNSPLHF.

This chain connects TRBV5-5 to TRBJ2-2; D is possibly TRBD1 (8 bases). Germline CDR1 is SGHKS and CDR2 is YYEKEE (reference sequence). V lost 3 bases and J 7 bases, leaving 16 bases between the germline ends. The CDR3 consists of 15 residues. This chain's CDR3 is CASSYFTGGVGELFF. The CDR3 coding sequence is TGTGCCAGCAGCTATTTCACAGGGGGGGTCGGGGAGCTGTTTTTT. Drawing the rest from reference TRBV5-5 and TRBJ2-2, the complete variable domain is DAGVTQSPTHLIKTRGQQVTLRCSPISGHKSVSWYQQVLGQGPQFIFQYYEKEERGRGNFPDRFSARQFPNYSSELNVNALLLGDSALYLCASSYFTGGVGELFFGEGSRLTVL.

This chain connects TRBV5-1 to TRBJ2-7; 10 bases are shared with TRBD1. Trimming removed 4 bases from V and 5 bases from J; junction bases left unmatched: 12. Germline CDR1 and CDR2: SGHRS and YFSETQ. This CDR3 contains 16 residues. This chain's CDR3 is CASSAGPGTGVHEQYF. The CDR3 region has the DNA TGCGCCAGCAGCGCCGGACCCGGGACAGGGGTCCACGAGCAGTACTTC.

This rearrangement joins TRBV9 to TRBJ2-3; TRBD1 might be the D (6 bases). CDR1 and CDR2 from the germline V gene are SGDLS and YYNGEE. Trimming pared 4 bases from V and 6 bases from J, leaving 9 bases between. CDR3 length: 12 amino acids. The CDR3 DNA reads TGTGCCAGCAGCAGACAGGCGGATACGCAGTATTTT. Amino acid sequence: CASSRQADTQYF.

The chain recombines TRBV11-1 with TRBJ2-2, with D perhaps TRBD2 (5 bases). Germline CDR1 SGHAT, CDR2 FQDESV (reference sequence). The CDR3 totals 16 residues. The V end lost 4 bases, the J end lost 7 bases, and 19 bases lay between the germline ends. Here the CDR3 reads CASSSKGSLVGGELFF. CDR3 coding DNA: TGTGCCAGCAGCTCAAAAGGGAGCCTCGTCGGCGGGGAGCTGTTTTTT.

This clone was recorded a few times. The rearrangement uses TRBV11-2 and TRBJ1-1; a possible D gene is TRBD1 (5 bases). The CDR3 is made up of 14 amino acids. V lost 0 bases and J lost 6, with 11 bases in between. Germline CDR1 and CDR2: SGHAT and FQNNGV. The CDR3, as DNA: TGTGCCAGCAGCTTAGATCGACAGACTTCTGAAGCTTTCTTT. Translating it yields CASSLDRQTSEAFF.

The genes are TRBV2 and TRBJ2-5; D is undetermined. V shed 6 bases and J shed 5 bases, with 7 bases lying between them. The CDR3 is 11 amino acids. Germline CDR1 is SNHLY and CDR2 is FYNNEI. CDR3 residues: CASSVDETQYF. CDR3 coding DNA: TGTGCCAGCAGCGTAGATGAGACCCAGTACTTC.

This clone was counted a few times. The junction differs from germline at one of its ends, possibly a read error. V gene TRBV7-3 combines with J gene TRBJ2-7, with TRBD1 identical over 10 bases. Germline CDR1 SGHTA, CDR2 FQGTGA. This CDR3 contains 16 residues. The CDR3, as DNA: TGTTCCAGCAGCTTTCATCGTAGACAGGGGGCTGCCGAGCAGTACTTC. Residues: CSSSFHRRQGAAEQYF.

V is TRBV9 and J is TRBJ2-7; 11 positions agree with TRBD1. Germline values: CDR1 SGDLS, CDR2 YYNGEE. The junction had 2 bases not matched to a gene; V was cut back by 4 bases and J by 2 bases. This CDR3 comprises 14 residues. This chain's CDR3 is CASSPGQGAYEQYF. The CDR3 nucleotides are TGTGCCAGCAGCCCGGGACAGGGGGCCTACGAGCAGTACTTC.

The rearrangement uses TRBV5-6 and TRBJ1-1; D call uncertain. Looked up from germline, CDR1 is SGHDT and CDR2 is YYEEEE. The CDR3 length is 14 residues. V dropped 1 base and J dropped 0 bases, with 7 bases sitting between them. Written as DNA, the CDR3 is TGTGCCAGCAGCTTGAACAGACTGAACACTGAAGCTTTCTTT. Protein sequence: CASSLNRLNTEAFF.

CDR3 region: CASSESRTGGYGYTF. Here the CDR3 DNA reads TGTGCCAGCAGTGAGTCGAGGACAGGGGGATATGGCTACACCTTC. The chain uses TRBV2 and TRBJ1-2; 10 bases match TRBD1. This CDR3 has 15 amino acids. V trimming: 3 bases; J trimming: 5 bases; junction bases outside the gene matches: 6. Germline assignment: CDR1 SNHLY and CDR2 FYNNEI.

The genes are TRBV7-2 and TRBJ1-1, with D perhaps TRBD1 (6 bases). The V end lost 7 bases, the J end lost 3 bases, and 18 bases lay between the germline ends. CDR1 and CDR2 (germline): SGHTA, FQGNSA. CDR3 length: 15 amino acids. In DNA, the CDR3 is TGTGCCAGCACCTTCGAGGGGGGGCTGTACACTGAAGCTTTCTTT. Its protein is CASTFEGGLYTEAFF.

This sequence joins TRBV29-1 and TRBJ2-1, with 11 positions matching TRBD1. This CDR3 spans 12 amino acids. Per germline, CDR1 SQVTM and CDR2 ANQGSEA. CDR3 region: CGGQGAFNEQFF. Written as DNA, the CDR3 is TGCGGAGGACAGGGGGCGTTCAATGAGCAGTTCTTC.

This rearrangement joins TRBV5-8 to TRBJ1-5, with TRBD1 identical over 7 bases. CDR1 SGHTS and CDR2 YDEGEE come from the germline V gene. With V trimmed by 3 bases and J by 7 bases, 7 bases remained unmatched. This CDR3 has 14 residues. The CDR3 region has the DNA TGTGCCAGCAGCTACAACAGGGGCGGGCAGCCCCAGCATTTT. This codes for CASSYNRGGQPQHF.

V gene TRBV27 combines with J gene TRBJ2-1; 10 nucleotides align to TRBD2. Per germline, CDR1 MNHEY and CDR2 SMNVEV (reference sequence). With V trimmed by 4 bases and J by 12 bases, 9 bases remained unmatched. This CDR3 region has 14 residues. CDR3 region: CASSWTSGISGQFF. The CDR3 DNA follows: TGTGCCAGCAGTTGGACTAGCGGAATCTCTGGGCAGTTCTTC.

The chain couples TRBV7-2 to TRBJ2-7; TRBD1 agrees at 9 bases. CDR3 length: 14 residues. The trim removed 4 bases at V and 4 bases at J, leaving 5 bases unmatched. Germline V lookup: CDR1 SGHTA, CDR2 FQGNSA. CDR3 nucleotide sequence: TGTGCCAGCAGCTACGGGACAGGGAAGTACGAGCAGTACTTC. Translating gives CASSYGTGKYEQYF. Full variable domain (remainder filled in from reference TRBV7-2 and TRBJ2-7): GAGVSQSPSNKVTEKGKDVELRCDPISGHTALYWYRQSLGQGLEFLIYFQGNSAPDKSGLPSDRFSAERTGGSVSTLTIQRTQQEDSAVYLCASSYGTGKYEQYFGPGTRLTVT.

The rearrangement links TRBV18 to TRBJ2-1, with 8 positions matching TRBD2. The CDR3 consists of 14 residues. The germline V gene has CDR1 KGHSH and CDR2 LQKENI. J was trimmed by 8 bases and V by 3 bases; bases with no gene match: 6. The CDR3 is CASSPGGAVDEQFF. Written as DNA, the CDR3 is TGTGCCAGCTCACCCGGGGGGGCCGTCGATGAGCAGTTCTTC.